This TCR beta chain was obtained from a study of blood T cell repertoires in COVID-19. Study information: Acute and convalescent COVID-19 samples came from the United States, Italy and Spain. Sources were T cells, B-cell-depleted T cells, or PBMCs; the material itself was cDNA or gDNA.

The assay was immunoSEQ multiplex PCR, and TCRdb's table has in-frame clones only and misses some. Here the sample spans around 200,000 clones, roughly 85% being singletons. CDR1 and CDR2 (germline): SGHNT, YENEEA. V shed 4 bases and J shed 4 bases, with 13 bases lying between them. The CDR3 is 15 residues long. The material sequenced was peripheral blood. This TCR derives from a woman over 75 with acute or convalescent COVID-19. The chain uses TRBV11-3 and TRBJ2-2, with D possibly TRBD2 on 5 matching bases. The CDR3 bases are TGTGCCAGCAGCTCGGCCACGGGGTTCACCGGGGAGCTGTTTTTT. This gives the protein CASSSATGFTGELFF.